Included here is one T cell receptor (beta chain) sequence, with context. What this receptor recognizes is not known. No base quality information exists; no much larger clone differs at one position. For CDR1 and CDR2, the germline V gene (reference sequence) lists LNHDA and SQIVND. The CDR3 has 13 amino acids, counting the end cysteine and phenylalanine. CDR3 DNA is the only sequence kept; it has 39 bases, read in frame from the first base. V drops 4 bases and J drops 4 bases, leaving 9 bases in between. This sample is drawn from a study of siplizumab effects on memory and regulatory T cells (dated by TCRdb to the late 2010s). Regarding the research as a whole: The effect of the anti-CD2 antibody siplizumab on alloreactive T-cell subsets was examined in allogeneic mixed lymphocyte reactions constructed from human PBMCs. What the research found in general, with its limitations: No functional confirmation was obtained for the suppressive function of proliferating Tregs from siplizumab cultures. Because sequences at frequencies below about 10^-5 were poorly captured, only a minor fraction of alloreactive clones could be mapped back to unstimulated subsets. Siplizumab significantly reduced the cumulative frequency of alloreactive sequences traceable to unstimulated CD4+ memory T cells. Compared with memory T cells, unstimulated naive T cells appeared more diverse, and naive cells seemed to make a substantial contribution to the alloresponse. Of the alloreactive CD4+ clones that could be mapped, the Treg-derived share averaged about 63% with siplizumab compared with approximately 30% in control reactions. About 75-95% of proliferating CD4+ or CD8+ clones could not be given a naive or memory phenotype.

Sorted unstimulated T cells and proliferating T cells recovered from mixed lymphocyte reactions were subjected to TCRbeta CDR3 sequencing. Fresh whole blood from approximately 10 HLA-typed healthy donors was used to isolate PBMCs. Library construction relied on the immunoSEQ multiplex PCR assay. The deep sequencing platform assayed 80,000 to 100,000 TCR templates per sample. Genomic DNA extracted from sorted T cells was used for TCRbeta CDR3 sequencing. Per the authors' processing: The R programming language was used for the clonal analysis of the TCRbeta CDR3 data. Alloreactive CD4+ and CD8+ clones were defined by comparing unstimulated samples with post-reaction CFSE-low samples. Regulatory or non-regulatory origin was assigned to alloreactive CD4+ clones by matching of sequences to sorted unstimulated Treg and non-Treg repertoires. Drawn from immuneACCESS, this table holds only the in-frame rearrangements with V and J called that TCRdb kept. Clones are partly lost; checked studies trace under half to an unresolved V gene and leave the rest unexplained. D and trimming come from the DNA, and the V and J calls and clone size come from that table. In all, the sample holds roughly 100,000 clones, and roughly 91% of those were seen once. Of the sample, 0.25% to 0.35% falls within the top ten clones.

The V and J segments used are TRBV19 and TRBJ2-3, with an unclear D gene assignment. The receptor was derived from a human donor in good health. Material for sequencing was CD4+ T cells sorted from blood. At the DNA level, the sequence is TGTGCCAGTAGTAACGAAATTCCAGATACGCAGTATTTT. It specifies CASSNEIPDTQYF. With the rest looked up from the reference TRBV19 and TRBJ2-3 genes rather than sequenced, the full variable domain is DGGITQSPKYLFRKEGQNVTLSCEQNLNHDAMYWYRQDPGQGLRLIYYSQIVNDFQKGDIAEGYSVSREKKESFPLTVTSAQKNPTAFYLCASSNEIPDTQYFGPGTRLTVL.